This T cell receptor (beta chain) appears in the sequencing data of a study of blood T cells in healthy people across ages. Alongside a J-beta primer mix, a sample-barcoded 5' primer served in a second PCR lasting roughly 6 to 11 cycles. TCRdb reprocessed the 5' RACE reads with MiXCR, giving one entry per CDR3 protein. The data show hundreds of thousands of distinct CDR3 sequences, around 49% seen once. This sequence was found in an older woman in good health. Input material: blood.

The CDR3 DNA is TGTGCCAGTTCGACCGGGGACGGCTCCTACGAGCAGTACTTC. This encodes CASSTGDGSYEQYF. This chain connects TRBV6-1 to TRBJ2-7; D tentatively reads TRBD1 or TRBD2 (5 bases each). Trimming shortened V by 9 bases and J by 0 bases, and 15 bases separated the two germline ends. CDR1 is MNHNS, CDR2 SASEGT, per germline. This CDR3 comprises 14 residues.